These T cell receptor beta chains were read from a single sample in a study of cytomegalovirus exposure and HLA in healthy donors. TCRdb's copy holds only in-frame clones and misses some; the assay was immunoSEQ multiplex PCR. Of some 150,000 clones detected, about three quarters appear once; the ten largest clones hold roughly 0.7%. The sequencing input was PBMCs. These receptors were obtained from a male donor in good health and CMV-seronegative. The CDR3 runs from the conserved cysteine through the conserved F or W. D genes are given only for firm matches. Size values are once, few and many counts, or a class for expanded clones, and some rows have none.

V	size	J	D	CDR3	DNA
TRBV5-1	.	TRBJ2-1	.	CASSTTDEPYNEQFF	TGCGCCAGCAGCACCACAGACGAGCCCTACAATGAGCAGTTCTTC
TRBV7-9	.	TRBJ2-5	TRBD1	CASSAWDRQETQYF	TGTGCCAGCAGCGCCTGGGACAGACAAGAGACCCAGTACTTC
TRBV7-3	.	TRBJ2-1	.	CASSLMRDNEQFF	TGTGCCAGCAGCTTAATGCGGGACAATGAGCAGTTCTTC
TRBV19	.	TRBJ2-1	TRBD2	CASSPKGTSGGSYNEQFF	TGTGCCAGTAGCCCAAAGGGGACTAGCGGGGGCTCCTACAATGAGCAGTTCTTC
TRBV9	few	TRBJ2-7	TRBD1	CASSLTDRGLTQYF	TGTGCCAGCAGCTTGACGGACAGGGGGTTAACGCAGTACTTC
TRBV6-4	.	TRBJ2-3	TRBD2	CASSDSTSGGADTQYF	TGTGCCAGCAGTGACTCGACTAGCGGGGGAGCAGATACGCAGTATTTT
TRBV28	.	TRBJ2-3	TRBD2	CASSSLGAGGNTDTQYF	TGTGCCAGCAGTTCCCTCGGGGCGGGAGGTAACACAGATACGCAGTATTTT
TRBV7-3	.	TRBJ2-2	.	CASSSAGTSTGELFF	TGTGCCAGCAGCTCCGCCGGGACAAGCACCGGGGAGCTGTTTTTT
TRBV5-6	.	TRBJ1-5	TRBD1	CASSFQGQGYQPQHF	TGTGCCAGCAGCTTTCAGGGACAGGGGTATCAGCCCCAGCATTTT
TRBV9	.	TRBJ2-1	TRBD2	CASSVGGTSASYNEQFF	TGTGCCAGCAGCGTAGGGGGGACTAGCGCTTCCTACAATGAGCAGTTCTTC
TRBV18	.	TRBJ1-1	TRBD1	CASSPLGQVVTEAFF	TGTGCCAGCTCACCACTGGGACAGGTAGTCACTGAAGCTTTCTTT
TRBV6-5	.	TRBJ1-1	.	CASSYGPIPGTEAFF	TGTGCCAGCAGTTACGGGCCAATCCCCGGCACTGAAGCTTTCTTT
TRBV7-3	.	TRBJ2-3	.	CASSLGHGTDTQYF	TGTGCCAGCAGCCTTGGACATGGGACAGATACGCAGTATTTT
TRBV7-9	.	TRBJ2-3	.	CASSFLGGKGGTDTQYF	TGTGCCAGCAGCTTCCTGGGGGGGAAGGGGGGCACAGATACGCAGTATTTT
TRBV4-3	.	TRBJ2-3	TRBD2	CASSRSPTISGSTDTQYF	TGCGCCAGCAGCCGCTCCCCCACTATTAGCGGGAGCACAGATACGCAGTATTTT
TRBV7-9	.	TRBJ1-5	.	CSSSLGGGGGRGQPQHF	TGTTCCAGCAGCTTAGGGGGGGGAGGGGGGCGAGGGCAGCCCCAGCATTTT
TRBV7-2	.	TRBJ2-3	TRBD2	CASSFWRGGGDTQYF	TGTGCCAGCAGCTTTTGGCGGGGGGGAGGAGATACGCAGTATTTT
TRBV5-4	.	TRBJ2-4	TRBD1	CASSQGAEAKNIQYF	TGTGCCAGCAGCCAGGGGGCGGAAGCCAAAAACATTCAGTACTTC
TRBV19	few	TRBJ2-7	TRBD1	CASRARDSLREQYF	TGTGCCAGTAGGGCCCGGGACAGTCTACGCGAGCAGTACTTC
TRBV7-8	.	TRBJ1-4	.	CASSEDGGSNEKLFF	TGTGCCAGCAGCGAGGACGGGGGGTCTAATGAAAAACTGTTTTTT
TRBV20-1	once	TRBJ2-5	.	CSGGRQETQYF	TGCAGTGGAGGGAGGCAAGAGACCCAGTACTTC
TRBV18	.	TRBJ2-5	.	CASSPTVASSQETQYF	TGTGCCAGCTCACCCACGGTAGCCAGCTCCCAAGAGACCCAGTACTTC
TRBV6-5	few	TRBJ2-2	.	CASSSGNTNTGELFF	TGTGCCAGCAGTTCCGGGAATACGAACACCGGGGAGCTGTTTTTT
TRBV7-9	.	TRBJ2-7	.	CSSSGNDRLSLNEQYF	TGTTCCAGCAGCGGGAATGACAGGTTATCCTTAAACGAGCAGTACTTC
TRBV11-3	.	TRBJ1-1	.	CASSLGTATEAFF	TGTGCCAGCAGCTTAGGGACAGCCACTGAAGCTTTCTTT
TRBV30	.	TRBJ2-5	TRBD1	CAWGETGGKTQYF	TGTGCCTGGGGGGAGACAGGGGGCAAGACCCAGTACTTC
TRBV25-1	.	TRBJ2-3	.	CASSDPKGAASTDTQYF	TGTGCCAGCAGTGATCCCAAAGGAGCGGCGAGCACAGATACGCAGTATTTT
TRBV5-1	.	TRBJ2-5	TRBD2	CASSPKRRPGGRAQETQYF	TGCGCCAGCAGCCCGAAGAGGCGCCCAGGCGGGAGGGCCCAAGAGACCCAGTACTTC
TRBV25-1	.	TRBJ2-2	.	CASSERETGELFF	TGTGCCAGCAGTGAACGGGAAACCGGGGAGCTGTTTTTT
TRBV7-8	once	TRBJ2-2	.	CASSFRRVSTGELFF	TGTGCCAGCAGCTTTAGGAGGGTTTCCACCGGGGAGCTGTTTTTT
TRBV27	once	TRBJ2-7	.	CASSLRGGVSELNHEQYF	TGTGCCAGCAGTTTAAGGGGGGGTGTGAGTGAGTTAAACCACGAGCAGTACTTC
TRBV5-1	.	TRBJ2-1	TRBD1	CASRSQGASSYNEQFF	TGCGCCAGCAGATCCCAGGGGGCGAGCTCCTACAATGAGCAGTTCTTC
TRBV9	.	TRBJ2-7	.	CASSVEEKAYYEQYF	TGTGCCAGCAGCGTAGAGGAGAAGGCGTACTACGAGCAGTACTTC
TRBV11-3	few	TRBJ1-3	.	CASRSFSGNTIYF	TGTGCCAGCAGATCATTCTCTGGAAACACCATATATTTT
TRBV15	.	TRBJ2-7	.	CATSRDGPYEQYF	TGTGCCACCAGCAGAGATGGCCCCTACGAGCAGTACTTC
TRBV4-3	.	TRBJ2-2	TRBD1	CASSQDPGGGTGELFF	TGCGCCAGCAGCCAAGACCCAGGGGGCGGCACCGGGGAGCTGTTTTTT
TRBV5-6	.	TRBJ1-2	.	CASSRTGVFYGYTF	TGTGCCAGCAGCCGTACAGGAGTTTTCTATGGCTACACCTTC
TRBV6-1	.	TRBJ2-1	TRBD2	CASSDGGLAGFEQFF	TGTGCCAGCAGTGACGGGGGACTAGCGGGATTTGAGCAGTTCTTC
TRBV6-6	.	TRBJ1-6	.	CASNLGQGNSPLHF	TGTGCCAGCAATCTGGGGCAGGGGAATTCACCCCTCCACTTT
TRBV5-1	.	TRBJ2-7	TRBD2	CASSLGASGRSSYEQYF	TGCGCCAGCAGCTTGGGGGCTAGCGGAAGAAGCTCCTACGAGCAGTACTTC
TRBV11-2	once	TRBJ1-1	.	CASSLGAREAFF	TGTGCCAGCAGCTTAGGGGCCCGTGAAGCTTTCTTT